Shown below are 24 T cell receptor beta chains from a single sample sequenced in a study of OX40 agonist ivuxolimab in advanced cancers. TCRdb's table, derived via immunoSEQ multiplex PCR, lists solely in-frame clones and lacks some. This table holds about 34,000 clones, roughly nine tenths found once. The input for sequencing was CD4+ or CD8+ T cells sorted from blood, taken in a trial of the OX40 agonist ivuxolimab. The receptors originated from an adult with an advanced solid tumor such as melanoma, head and neck, liver or kidney cancer.

This clone was found a few times. This CDR3 is also generated by other DNA sequences in the sample. V usage is TRBV28 and J usage is TRBJ1-2; TRBD1 aligns across 10 bases. The CDR3 has 14 amino acids. Trimming removed 6 bases from V and 6 bases from J; junction bases left unmatched: 7. Germline V gives CDR1 MDHEN, CDR2 SYDVKM. CDR3 in DNA: TGTGCCAGCAGCCGGGGACAGGGGAGAGATGGCTACACCTTC. This translates into CASSRGQGRDGYTF.

V is TRBV5-1 and J is TRBJ2-5; 9 nucleotides line up with TRBD1. The junction had 3 bases not matched to a gene; V was cut back by 0 bases and J by 3 bases. The CDR3 length is 15 residues. Germline CDR1 is SGHRS and CDR2 is YFSETQ. CDR3 sequence (DNA): TGCGCCAGCAGCTTGGCGGGACAGGGTGAAGAGACCCAGTACTTC. Translating gives CASSLAGQGEETQYF. The full variable domain, with the rest looked up from reference TRBV5-1 and TRBJ2-5, is KAGVTQTPRYLIKTRGQQVTLSCSPISGHRSVSWYQQTPGQGLQFLFEYFSETQRNKGNFPGRFSGRQFSNSRSEMNVSTLELGDSALYLCASSLAGQGEETQYFGPGTRLLVL.

This clone came up once. The rearrangement joins TRBV30 to TRBJ2-3; TRBD2 matches at 8 bases. Per germline, CDR1 GTSNPN and CDR2 SVGIG (reference sequence). The CDR3 has 16 amino acids. V lost 3 bases and J lost 7; bases outside the gene matches: 15. CDR3 residues: CAWSPPGSGGGHTQYF. The CDR3 DNA sequence: TGTGCCTGGAGCCCCCCGGGCAGCGGGGGCGGGCATACGCAGTATTTT.

The V call is TRBV19, the J call TRBJ2-2, with D hard to call. The CDR3 has 15 residues. Germline CDR1 and CDR2: LNHDA and SQIVND (reference sequence). Trimming took 5 bases from V and 3 from J, leaving 13 bases between them. The DNA for the CDR3 is TGTGCCAGTAGTCATAATTCATGGGACACCGGGGAGCTGTTTTTT. It translates to CASSHNSWDTGELFF.

The chain carries TRBV25-1 and TRBJ2-5; 7 bases are shared with TRBD2. Trimming took 4 bases from V and 1 from J; bases not matched to a gene: 12. The germline CDR1 and CDR2 sequences are MGHDK and SYGVNS. The CDR3 totals 17 residues. The CDR3 DNA follows: TGTGCCAGCAGTGTCGGGCAAGTAGCGGGTTCCCAAGAGACCCAGTACTTC. It translates to CASSVGQVAGSQETQYF.

V and J are TRBV4-1 and TRBJ1-2, with D perhaps TRBD1 (6 bases). V lost 4 bases, J lost 7 bases, and 16 bases lay in between. From germline, CDR1 is MGHRA and CDR2 YSYEKL. There are 14 residues in the CDR3. The CDR3 is CASSPGQTGRGYTF. The CDR3, as DNA: TGCGCCAGCAGCCCAGGACAGACCGGCCGTGGCTACACCTTC.

The chain employs TRBV6-1 and TRBJ1-1, with D perhaps TRBD1 (6 bases). CDR3 size: 13 residues. V was shortened by 6 bases and J by 4 bases, with 12 bases between the two germline ends. CDR1 MNHNS and CDR2 SASEGT come from the germline V gene. The CDR3 protein is CASSNGQRTEAFF. The CDR3 DNA is TGTGCCAGCAGCAACGGACAGCGCACTGAAGCTTTCTTT.

The chain is built from TRBV18 and TRBJ2-2; 11 nucleotides align to TRBD1. The CDR3 runs to 15 residues. The J segment lost 3 bases and the V segment lost 6 bases, leaving 3 bases of the junction unmatched. Germline loops: CDR1 KGHSH, CDR2 LQKENI. The CDR3 region has the DNA TGTGCCAGCTCCAGGGGACAGGGGGACACCGGGGAGCTGTTTTTT. Protein: CASSRGQGDTGELFF.

The J gene is TRBJ1-3, the V gene TRBV6-6; no reliable D call. The CDR3 loop spans 16 amino acids. From germline, CDR1 is MNHNY and CDR2 SVGAGI (reference sequence). V was pared by 4 bases and J by 1 base, with 14 bases between. In DNA, the CDR3 is TGTGCCAGCAGTTCCCGGGGATTAAGGTCTGGAAACACCATATATTTT. Translating gives CASSSRGLRSGNTIYF.

V gene TRBV25-1 combines with J gene TRBJ1-4, with 9 bases that match TRBD1. Trimming at V came to 7 bases and at J to 6 bases, leaving 3 bases not matched to a gene. This CDR3 is built from 13 residues. Germline V gene lookup returns CDR1 MGHDK and CDR2 SYGVNS. CDR3 DNA sequence: TGTGCCAGCACCCGGGACAGGGATGAAAAACTGTTTTTT. Protein sequence: CASTRDRDEKLFF. The whole variable domain, remainder taken from reference TRBV25-1 and TRBJ1-4, is EADIYQTPRYLVIGTGKKITLECSQTMGHDKMYWYQQDPGMELHLIHYSYGVNSTEKGDLSSESTVSRIRTEHFPLTLESARPSHTSQYLCASTRDRDEKLFFGSGTQLSVL.

In this sample, this clone turned up a few times. This sequence joins TRBV7-9 and TRBJ1-3; no clear D. Trimming took 3 bases from V and 0 from J, leaving 9 bases between them. The CDR3 covers 15 residues. The germline V gene has CDR1 SEHNR and CDR2 FQNEAQ (reference sequence). The CDR3 sequence: CASSFTAGSGNTIYF. In DNA, the CDR3 is TGTGCCAGCAGCTTTACTGCGGGCTCTGGAAACACCATATATTTT.

This sequence joins TRBV10-3 and TRBJ2-7; TRBD2 agrees at 10 bases. V lost 6 bases, J lost 6 bases, and 8 bases stayed unmatched. CDR1 and CDR2 (germline): ENHRY, SYGVKD. The CDR3 is made up of 14 amino acids. The CDR3 loop is CAIRKAGGPVEQYF. The CDR3 DNA reads TGTGCCATCAGGAAAGCGGGAGGGCCGGTCGAGCAGTACTTC.

The V and J genes are TRBV10-3 and TRBJ1-3; 11 nucleotides align to TRBD1. The CDR3 spans 19 residues. CDR1 is ENHRY, CDR2 SYGVKD, per germline. J was trimmed by 1 base and V by 4 bases; bases with no gene match: 12. The CDR3 nucleotides read TGTGCCATCAGTGGCAGGACAGGGGGCGCAAACCTGTCTGGAAACACCATATATTTT. Protein sequence: CAISGRTGGANLSGNTIYF.

As to this clone: Distinct nucleotide sequences in the sample also encode this CDR3. J is TRBJ2-3 and V is TRBV27, with TRBD2 matching over 7 bases. CDR1 and CDR2 (germline): MNHEY, SMNVEV (reference sequence). This CDR3 contains 14 residues. The V gene end was trimmed by 5 bases and the J gene end by 5 bases; junction bases not matched to a gene: 7. The CDR3 nucleotides are TGTGCCAGCAGTCAGGGAGGGAAGCAAGATACGCAGTATTTT. Translated: CASSQGGKQDTQYF.

V and J are TRBV28 and TRBJ1-3, with TRBD1 matching 7 bases. CDR1 MDHEN and CDR2 SYDVKM come from the germline V gene. V was clipped by 2 bases and J by 4 bases; unmatched bases: 2. There are 14 residues in the CDR3. CDR3 region: CASSLTGAGNTIYF. CDR3 DNA: TGTGCCAGCAGTTTAACAGGGGCAGGAAACACCATATATTTT. Full variable domain (rest looked up from reference TRBV28 and TRBJ1-3): DVKVTQSSRYLVKRTGEKVFLECVQDMDHENMFWYRQDPGLGLRLIYFSYDVKMKEKGDIPEGYSVSREKKERFSLILESASTNQTSMYLCASSLTGAGNTIYFGEGSWLTVV.

The genes are TRBV7-9 and TRBJ1-2; the match to TRBD1 covers 7 bases. The germline V gene encodes CDR1 SEHNR and CDR2 FQNEAQ (reference sequence). V shed 1 base and J 8 bases; nucleotides not matched to a gene: 7. The CDR3 loop spans 14 amino acids. The CDR3 DNA reads TGTGCCAGCAGCTTAGTGCGACAGGGTGACGGCTACACCTTC. Encoded protein: CASSLVRQGDGYTF. Drawing the rest from reference TRBV7-9 and TRBJ1-2, the complete variable domain is DTGVSQNPRHKITKRGQNVTFRCDPISEHNRLYWYRQTLGQGPEFLTYFQNEAQLEKSRLLSDRFSAERPKGSFSTLEIQRTEQGDSAMYLCASSLVRQGDGYTFGSGTRLTVV.

This clone was seen a few times. The rearrangement uses TRBV6-6 and TRBJ1-5; no clear D gene. The V end was cut by 7 bases, the J end by 7 bases, with 8 bases between. This CDR3 is 11 amino acids long. Per the germline V gene, CDR1 is MNHNY and CDR2 is SVGAGI (reference sequence). CDR3 sequence (DNA): TGTGCCAGCAAAGAGGAGCAGCCCCAGCATTTT. Translated, it gives CASKEEQPQHF.

The rearrangement uses TRBV18 and TRBJ2-7; D may be TRBD1 or TRBD2 (6 bases each). The CDR3 is 13 residues long. V was shortened by 3 bases and J by 6 bases, with 12 bases between the two germline ends. CDR1 KGHSH and CDR2 LQKENI come from the germline V gene. CDR3 DNA: TGTGCCAGCTCACCCCCTCGGGGGCCCGAGCAGTACTTC. Translated: CASSPPRGPEQYF.

The V gene is TRBV5-1, the J gene TRBJ2-2; weak D call: TRBD2 (6 bases). This CDR3 is 14 amino acids long. Germline V gene lookup returns CDR1 SGHRS and CDR2 YFSETQ. Trimming took off 3 bases at V and 4 bases at J, with 10 bases between the two ends. The DNA of the CDR3 is TGCGCCAGCAGCTCCGGACTACTCACCGGGGAGCTGTTTTTT. Residues: CASSSGLLTGELFF.

The chain employs TRBV27 and TRBJ1-1, with a weak D call TRBD1 (5 bases). Germline CDR1 MNHEY, CDR2 SMNVEV (reference sequence). Trimming stripped 4 bases from V and 1 base from J, with 7 bases between. This CDR3 contains 13 residues. Here the CDR3 reads CASSSTENTEAFF. In DNA form, the CDR3 reads TGTGCCAGCAGTTCGACAGAGAACACTGAAGCTTTCTTT.

This clone was seen a single time. The rearrangement uses TRBV7-9 and TRBJ2-5, with TRBD2 identical over 8 bases. The CDR3 is 14 amino acids. With V trimmed by 1 base and J by 7 bases, 5 bases remained unmatched. Germline CDR1 and CDR2: SEHNR and FQNEAQ (reference sequence). The CDR3 sequence is CASSLDLLAGTQYF. CDR3 sequence (DNA): TGTGCCAGCAGCTTAGATTTGCTAGCGGGGACCCAGTACTTC.

This clone was detected only once. This chain connects TRBV29-1 to TRBJ2-7; tentative D call: TRBD1 (5 bases). Trimming cost V 4 bases and J 0 bases, with 13 bases left between them. CDR1 and CDR2 from the germline V gene are SQVTM and ANQGSEA. This CDR3 spans 14 amino acids. The CDR3 nucleotides are TGCAGCGTTGCTAGGACACAATACTCCTACGAGCAGTACTTC. Its protein product is CSVARTQYSYEQYF.

This CDR3 is CASSPGTVYNEQFF. DNA of the CDR3: TGTGCCAGCAGCCCCGGGACAGTCTACAATGAGCAGTTCTTC. J is TRBJ2-1 and V is TRBV11-3, with 7 nucleotides matching TRBD1. The CDR3 totals 14 residues. Trimming took 5 bases from V and 3 from J; bases not matched to a gene: 4. Germline CDR1 reads SGHNT; CDR2 reads YENEEA.

The chain has TRBV30 and TRBJ2-1; 7 positions match TRBD2. The CDR3 consists of 14 residues. Trimming at V came to 1 base and at J to 9 bases, leaving 9 bases not matched to a gene. Per the germline V gene, CDR1 is GTSNPN and CDR2 is SVGIG (reference sequence). CDR3 amino acids: CAWSGLAGEFEQFF. As DNA, the CDR3 is TGTGCCTGGAGTGGTCTGGCGGGAGAGTTTGAGCAGTTCTTC.